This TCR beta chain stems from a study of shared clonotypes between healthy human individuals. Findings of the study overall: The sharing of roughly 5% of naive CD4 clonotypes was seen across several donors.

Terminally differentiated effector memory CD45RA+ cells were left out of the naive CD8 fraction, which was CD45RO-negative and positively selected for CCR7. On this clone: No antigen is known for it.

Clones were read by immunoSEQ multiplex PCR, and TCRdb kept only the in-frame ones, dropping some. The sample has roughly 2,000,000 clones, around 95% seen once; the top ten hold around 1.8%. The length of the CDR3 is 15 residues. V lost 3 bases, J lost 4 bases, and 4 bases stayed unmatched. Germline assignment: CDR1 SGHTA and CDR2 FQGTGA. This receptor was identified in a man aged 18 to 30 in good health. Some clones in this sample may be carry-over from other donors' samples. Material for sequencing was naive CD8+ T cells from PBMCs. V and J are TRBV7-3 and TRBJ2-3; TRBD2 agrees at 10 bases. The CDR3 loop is CASSFSSGRADTQYF. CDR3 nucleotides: TGTGCCAGCAGCTTTTCCAGCGGGAGGGCAGATACGCAGTATTTT.